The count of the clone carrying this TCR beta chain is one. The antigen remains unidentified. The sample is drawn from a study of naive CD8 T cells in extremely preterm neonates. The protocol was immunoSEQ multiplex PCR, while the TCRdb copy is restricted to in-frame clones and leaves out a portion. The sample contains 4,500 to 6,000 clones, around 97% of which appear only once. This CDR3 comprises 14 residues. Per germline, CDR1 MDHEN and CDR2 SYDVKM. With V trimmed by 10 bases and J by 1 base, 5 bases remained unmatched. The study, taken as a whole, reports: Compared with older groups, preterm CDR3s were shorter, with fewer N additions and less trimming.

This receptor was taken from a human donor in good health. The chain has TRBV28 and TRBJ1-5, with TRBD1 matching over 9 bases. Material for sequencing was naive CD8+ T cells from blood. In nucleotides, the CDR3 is TGTGCCATCCGTACAGGGGGCAGCAATCAGCCCCAGCATTTT. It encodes CAIRTGGSNQPQHF. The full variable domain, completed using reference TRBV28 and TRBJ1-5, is DVKVTQSSRYLVKRTGEKVFLECVQDMDHENMFWYRQDPGLGLRLIYFSYDVKMKEKGDIPEGYSVSREKKERFSLILESASTNQTSMYLCAIRTGGSNQPQHFGDGTRLSIL.